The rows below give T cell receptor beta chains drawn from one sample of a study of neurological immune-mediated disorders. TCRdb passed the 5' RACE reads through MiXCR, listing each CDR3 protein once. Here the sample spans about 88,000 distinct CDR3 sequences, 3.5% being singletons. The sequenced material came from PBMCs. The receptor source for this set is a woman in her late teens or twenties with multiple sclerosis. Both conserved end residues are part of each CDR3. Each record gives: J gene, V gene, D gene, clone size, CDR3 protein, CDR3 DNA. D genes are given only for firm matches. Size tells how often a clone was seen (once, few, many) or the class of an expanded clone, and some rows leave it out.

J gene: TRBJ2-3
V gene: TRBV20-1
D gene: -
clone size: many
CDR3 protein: CSAQGTTDTQYF
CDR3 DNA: TGCAGTGCTCAAGGGACCACAGATACGCAGTATTTT

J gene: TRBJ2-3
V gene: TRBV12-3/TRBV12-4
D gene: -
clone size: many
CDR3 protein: CASSARRGGTDTQYF
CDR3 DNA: TGTGCCAGCAGCGCCCGTAGGGGAGGCACAGATACGCAGTATTTT

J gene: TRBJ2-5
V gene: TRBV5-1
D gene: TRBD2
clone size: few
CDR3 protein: CASSLSVGGSQETQYF
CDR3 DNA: TGCGCCAGCAGCTTGAGTGTCGGGGGGTCCCAAGAGACCCAGTACTTC

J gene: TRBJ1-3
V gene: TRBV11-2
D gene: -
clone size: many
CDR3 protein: CASSFMWGPNGNTIYF
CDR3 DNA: TGTGCCAGCAGCTTTATGTGGGGGCCCAACGGAAACACCATATATTTT

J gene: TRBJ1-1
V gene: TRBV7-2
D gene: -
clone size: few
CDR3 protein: CASSPGTTVYTEAFF
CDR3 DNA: TGTGCCAGCAGCCCTGGGACCACAGTCTACACTGAAGCTTTCTTT

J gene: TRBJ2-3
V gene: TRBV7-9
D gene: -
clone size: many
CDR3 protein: CASSLISGATDTQYF
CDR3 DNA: TGTGCCAGCTCCCTTATATCGGGGGCGACAGATACGCAGTATTTT

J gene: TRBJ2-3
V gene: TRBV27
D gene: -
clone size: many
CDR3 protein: CASSSLGHGATPDTQYF
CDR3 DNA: TGTGCCAGCAGCTCCTTGGGGCACGGAGCTACACCAGATACGCAGTATTTT

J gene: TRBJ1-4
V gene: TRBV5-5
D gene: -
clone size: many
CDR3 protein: CASSLGREGDREKLFF
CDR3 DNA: TGTGCCAGCAGCTTGGGCCGGGAGGGGGATCGTGAAAAACTGTTTTTT

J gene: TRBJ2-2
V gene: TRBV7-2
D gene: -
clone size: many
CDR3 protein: CASSLVQNTGELFF
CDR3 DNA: TGTGCCAGCAGCTTAGTCCAGAACACCGGGGAGCTGTTTTTT

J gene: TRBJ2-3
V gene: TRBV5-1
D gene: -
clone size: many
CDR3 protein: CASSLGGTDTQYF
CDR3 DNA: TGCGCCAGCAGCTTGGGGGGCACAGATACGCAGTATTTT

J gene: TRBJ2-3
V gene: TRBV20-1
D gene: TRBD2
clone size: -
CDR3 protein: CSASRLAGLSTDTQYF
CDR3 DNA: TGCAGTGCTAGCCGGCTAGCGGGGTTGAGCACAGATACGCAGTATTTT

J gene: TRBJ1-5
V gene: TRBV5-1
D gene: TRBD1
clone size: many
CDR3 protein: CASSSTGGGNQPQHF
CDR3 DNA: TGCGCCAGCAGCTCAACAGGGGGCGGCAATCAGCCCCAGCATTTT

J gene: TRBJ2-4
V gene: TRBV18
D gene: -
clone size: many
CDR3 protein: CASSPLVGNLAKNIQYF
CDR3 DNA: TGTGCCAGCTCACCATTGGTAGGGAACTTAGCCAAAAACATTCAGTACTTC

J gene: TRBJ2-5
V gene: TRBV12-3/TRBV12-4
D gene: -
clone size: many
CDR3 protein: CASSFQLGETQYF
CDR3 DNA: TGTGCCAGCAGTTTTCAGCTAGGGGAGACCCAGTACTTC

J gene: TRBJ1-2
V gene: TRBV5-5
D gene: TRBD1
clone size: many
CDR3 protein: CASSYGTASYGYTF
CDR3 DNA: TGTGCCAGCAGCTACGGGACAGCGAGCTATGGCTACACCTTC

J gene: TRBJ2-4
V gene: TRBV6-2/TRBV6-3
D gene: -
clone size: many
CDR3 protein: CASSSLAAGDIQYF
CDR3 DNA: TGTGCCAGCAGTTCGTTAGCGGCCGGGGACATTCAGTACTTC

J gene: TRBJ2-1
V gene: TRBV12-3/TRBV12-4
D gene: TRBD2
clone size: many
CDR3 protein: CASSPLAGGYNEQFF
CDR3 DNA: TGTGCCAGCAGTCCCTTAGCGGGGGGCTACAATGAGCAGTTCTTC

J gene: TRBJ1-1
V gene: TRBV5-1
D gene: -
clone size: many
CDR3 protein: CASSLDGGANAEAFF
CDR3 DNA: TGCGCCAGCAGCTTGGATGGGGGAGCGAACGCTGAAGCTTTCTTT

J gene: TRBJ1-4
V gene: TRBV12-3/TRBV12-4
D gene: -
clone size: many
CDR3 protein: CASSRLDPAHEKLFF
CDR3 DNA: TGTGCCAGCAGTCGCCTGGACCCAGCCCATGAAAAACTGTTTTTT

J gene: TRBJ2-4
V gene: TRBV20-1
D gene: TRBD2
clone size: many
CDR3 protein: CSARDPGTSSQYF
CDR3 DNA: TGCAGTGCTAGAGATCCCGGGACTAGCAGTCAGTACTTC

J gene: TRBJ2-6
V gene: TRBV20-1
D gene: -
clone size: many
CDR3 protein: CSAKGKSRVSGANVLTF
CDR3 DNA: TGCAGTGCTAAGGGGAAAAGCCGTGTATCTGGGGCCAACGTCCTGACTTTC

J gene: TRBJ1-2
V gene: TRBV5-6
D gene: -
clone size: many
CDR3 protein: CASSYDRNYGYTF
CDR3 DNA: TGTGCCAGCAGCTACGACAGAAACTATGGCTACACCTTC

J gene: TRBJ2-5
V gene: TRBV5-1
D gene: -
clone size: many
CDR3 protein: CASSVGQGQETQYF
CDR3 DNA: TGCGCCAGCAGCGTGGGACAAGGACAAGAGACCCAGTACTTC

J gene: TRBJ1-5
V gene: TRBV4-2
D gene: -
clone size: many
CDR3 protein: CASSQEGNSNQPQHF
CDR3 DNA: TGTGCCAGCAGCCAAGAGGGGAATAGCAATCAGCCCCAGCATTTT

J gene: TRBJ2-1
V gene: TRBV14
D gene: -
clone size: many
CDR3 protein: CASRGLFSEQFF
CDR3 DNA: TGTGCCAGCAGGGGGCTTTTTTCTGAGCAGTTCTTC

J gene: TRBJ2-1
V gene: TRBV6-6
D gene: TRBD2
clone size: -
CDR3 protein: CASSRGLAGGEIYTNNEQFF
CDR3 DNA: TGTGCAAGCAGCCGGGGACTAGCGGGGGGAGAAATATACACGAACAATGAGCAGTTCTTC

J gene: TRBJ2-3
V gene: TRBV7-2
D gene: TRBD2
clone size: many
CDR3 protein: CASSLLTSGSWVADTQYF
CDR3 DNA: TGTGCCAGCAGCTTATTGACTAGCGGGAGCTGGGTCGCAGATACGCAGTATTTT

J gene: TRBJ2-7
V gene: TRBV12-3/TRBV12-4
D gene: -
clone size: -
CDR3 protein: CASSFGRPYEQYF
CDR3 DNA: TGTGCCAGCAGTTTCGGGCGCCCCTACGAGCAGTACTTC

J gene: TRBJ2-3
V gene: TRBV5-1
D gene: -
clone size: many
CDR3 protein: CASRPPSTDTQYF
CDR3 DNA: TGCGCCAGCAGACCCCCTAGCACAGATACGCAGTATTTT

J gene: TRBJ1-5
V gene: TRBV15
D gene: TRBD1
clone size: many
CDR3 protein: CATSRPVDRDLQHF
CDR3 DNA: TGTGCCACCAGCAGACCGGTCGACAGGGACCTCCAGCATTTT

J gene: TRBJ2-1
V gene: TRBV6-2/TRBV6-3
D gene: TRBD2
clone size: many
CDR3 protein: CASSLLAGGTGEQFF
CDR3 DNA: TGTGCCAGCAGTTTACTAGCGGGAGGGACGGGTGAGCAGTTCTTC

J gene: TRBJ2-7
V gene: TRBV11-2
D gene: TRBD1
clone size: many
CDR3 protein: CASSLWTGSYEQYF
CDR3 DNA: TGTGCCAGCAGCCTTTGGACAGGGAGCTACGAGCAGTACTTC

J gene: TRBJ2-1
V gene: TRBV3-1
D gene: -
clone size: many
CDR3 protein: CASSPASYNEQFF
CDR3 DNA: TGTGCCAGCAGCCCCGCATCCTACAATGAGCAGTTCTTC

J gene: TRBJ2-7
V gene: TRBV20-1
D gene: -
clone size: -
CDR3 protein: CSAPTGMYEQYF
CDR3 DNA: TGCAGTGCTCCTACAGGGATGTACGAGCAGTACTTC

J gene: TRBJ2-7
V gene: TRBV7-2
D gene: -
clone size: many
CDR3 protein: CASSNNRVAYEQYF
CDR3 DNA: TGTGCCAGCAGCAACAACAGGGTGGCCTACGAGCAGTACTTC

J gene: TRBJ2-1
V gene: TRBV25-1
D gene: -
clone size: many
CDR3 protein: CASSGALDPQGNEQFF
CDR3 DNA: TGTGCCAGCAGTGGCGCGCTAGATCCCCAGGGCAATGAGCAGTTCTTC